The source of this TCR beta chain is a study of CD8 T cells in Susac syndrome. Random hexamers primed reverse transcription of about 0.5 to 1 ug RNA. Amplification of TCR beta CDR3 spanned 54 Vbeta and 13 Jbeta via immunoSEQ multiplex PCR. One entry per CDR3 protein results from TCRdb running MiXCR on the immunoSEQ multiplex PCR reads. This table holds about 80,000 distinct CDR3 sequences, 94% found once. About this clonotype itself: Antigen: not known.

The germline CDR1 and CDR2 sequences are SQVTM and ANQGSEA. This CDR3 is built from 13 residues. The junction had 11 bases not matched to a gene; V was cut back by 8 bases and J by 4 bases. Study findings and constraints: The relatively small number of individuals in the TCR sequencing and HLA analysis was acknowledged by the study.

From blood CD8+ and CD4+ T cells, the TCR beta chain was sequenced. While CD8+ and CD4+ T cells were isolated negatively, TEMRA cells were enriched by FACS. The sample consisted of CD8+ T cells from PBMCs. This TCR derives from a human donor in good health. The chain is built from TRBV29-1 and TRBJ2-7; 7 bases match TRBD1. CDR3 sequence (DNA): TGCAGCCTCCGGGACAGAGAATATTACGAGCAGTACGTC. Translated, it gives CSLRDREYYEQYV.